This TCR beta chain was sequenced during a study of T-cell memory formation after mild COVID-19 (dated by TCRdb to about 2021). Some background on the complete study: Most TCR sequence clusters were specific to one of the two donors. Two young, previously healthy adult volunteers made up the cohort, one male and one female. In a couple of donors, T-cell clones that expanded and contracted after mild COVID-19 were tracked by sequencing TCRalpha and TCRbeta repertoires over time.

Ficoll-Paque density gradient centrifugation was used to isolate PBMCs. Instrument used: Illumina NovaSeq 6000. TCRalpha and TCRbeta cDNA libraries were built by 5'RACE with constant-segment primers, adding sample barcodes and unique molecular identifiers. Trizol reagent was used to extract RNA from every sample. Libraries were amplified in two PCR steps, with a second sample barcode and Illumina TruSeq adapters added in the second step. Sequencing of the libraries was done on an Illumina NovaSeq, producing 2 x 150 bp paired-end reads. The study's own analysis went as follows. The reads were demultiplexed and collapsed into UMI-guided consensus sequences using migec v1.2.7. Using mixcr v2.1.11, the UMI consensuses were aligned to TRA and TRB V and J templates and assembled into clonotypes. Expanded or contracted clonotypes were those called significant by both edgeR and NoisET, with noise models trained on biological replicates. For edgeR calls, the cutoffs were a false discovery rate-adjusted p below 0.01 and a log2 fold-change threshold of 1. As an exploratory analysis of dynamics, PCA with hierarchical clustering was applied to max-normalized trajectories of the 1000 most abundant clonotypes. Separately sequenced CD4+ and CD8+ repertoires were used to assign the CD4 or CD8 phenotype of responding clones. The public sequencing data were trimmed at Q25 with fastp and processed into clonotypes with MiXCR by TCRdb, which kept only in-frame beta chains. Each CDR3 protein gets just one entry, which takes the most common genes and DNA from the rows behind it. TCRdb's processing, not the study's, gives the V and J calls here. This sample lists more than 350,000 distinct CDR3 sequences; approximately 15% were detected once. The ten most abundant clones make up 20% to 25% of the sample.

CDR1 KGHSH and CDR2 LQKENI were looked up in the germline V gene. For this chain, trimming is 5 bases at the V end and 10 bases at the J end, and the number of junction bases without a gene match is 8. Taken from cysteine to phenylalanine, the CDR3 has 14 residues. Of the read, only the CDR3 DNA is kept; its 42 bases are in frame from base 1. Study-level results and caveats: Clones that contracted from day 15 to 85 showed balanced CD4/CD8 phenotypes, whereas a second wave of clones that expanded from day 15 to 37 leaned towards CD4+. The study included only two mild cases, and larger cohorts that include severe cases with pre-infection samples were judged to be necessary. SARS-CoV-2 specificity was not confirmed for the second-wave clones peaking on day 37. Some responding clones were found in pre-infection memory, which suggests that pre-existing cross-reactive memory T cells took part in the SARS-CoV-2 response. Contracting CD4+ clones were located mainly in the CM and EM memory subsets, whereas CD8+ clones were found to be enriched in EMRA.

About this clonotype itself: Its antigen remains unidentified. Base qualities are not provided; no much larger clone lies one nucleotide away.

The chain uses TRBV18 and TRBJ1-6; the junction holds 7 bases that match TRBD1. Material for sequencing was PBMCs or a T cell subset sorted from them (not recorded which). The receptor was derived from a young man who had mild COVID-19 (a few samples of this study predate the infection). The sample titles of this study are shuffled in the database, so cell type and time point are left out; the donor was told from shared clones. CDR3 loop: CASSVVAGGSPLHF. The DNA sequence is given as TGTGCCAGCTCAGTTGTGGCAGGGGGGTCACCCCTCCACTTT.